This TCR beta chain was profiled in a study of sequential checkpoint blockade in melanoma. Study details: TCRbeta immunosequencing was performed on DNA from 91 pretreatment melanoma tumor samples.

The protocol was immunoSEQ multiplex PCR, while the TCRdb copy is restricted to in-frame clones and leaves out a portion. This sample has some 900 clones, with around 23% found just once. This clone was counted only a few times. As to treatment: randomized to nivolumab then ipilimumab (arm A) or the reverse (arm B). Source: tumor tissue (inferred from file names), taken from a patient given nivolumab and ipilimumab in sequence. The sequence derives from a human donor with melanoma.

The CDR3 reads CASSRQATEAFF. CDR3 bases: TGTGCCAGTAGCCGCCAGGCCACTGAAGCTTTCTTT. This chain connects TRBV19 to TRBJ1-1; D is uncertain. V was shortened by 6 bases and J by 4 bases, with 9 bases between the two germline ends. The CDR3 spans 12 residues. Germline V CDR1 and CDR2: LNHDA, SQIVND (reference sequence).